This passage covers 8 T cell receptor beta chains from one sample sequenced in a study of shared clonotypes between healthy human individuals (TCRdb year 2020). Library preparation used the immunoSEQ multiplex PCR assay. TCRdb limited this immuneACCESS table to in-frame rearrangements with V and J called. A share of clones is missing; checked studies link under half to unresolved V genes, and the rest is unexplained. The sample table shows 600,000 to 750,000 clones, and 55% to 80% are seen once. More than 1.5% of the sample rests with the top ten. The sequenced sample was memory CD4+ T cells sorted from blood. Per the publication, the cell subset or site label means: CD45RA-negative fraction. Receptor source: a woman aged 25 to 39 in good health.

The rearrangement links TRBV6-6 to TRBJ2-2, with a weak D call TRBD2 (6 bases). Per the germline V gene, CDR1 is MNHNY and CDR2 is SVGAGI (reference sequence). The CDR3 has 15 residues. V lost 7 bases and J 0 bases, leaving 12 bases between the germline ends. CDR3 nucleotides: TGTGCCAGCAACCGGGACTCCGCGAACACCGGGGAGCTGTTTTTT. As protein: CASNRDSANTGELFF.

The rearrangement joins TRBV6-6 to TRBJ2-7, with 9 bases aligning to TRBD1. J lost 3 bases, V lost 5 bases, and 5 bases had no gene match. This CDR3 region has 14 residues. Looked up from germline, CDR1 is MNHNY and CDR2 is SVGAGI (reference sequence). The CDR3 here is CASSPTGGLYEQYF. The CDR3 DNA reads as TGTGCCAGCAGTCCGACAGGGGGTCTCTACGAGCAGTACTTC.

This clone was found once. The chain is built from TRBV27 and TRBJ1-5; TRBD1 aligns across 7 bases. CDR3 size: 16 residues. The V gene end was trimmed by 6 bases and the J gene end by 4 bases; junction bases not matched to a gene: 12. The germline gives CDR1 MNHEY, CDR2 SMNVEV (reference sequence). Here the CDR3 DNA reads TGTGCCAGCAGCTTCGGGTGGGACAGATTGAATCAGCCCCAGCATTTT. Translation: CASSFGWDRLNQPQHF.

This clone was seen more than once but under ten times. The V and J genes are TRBV7-2 and TRBJ2-7; 9 bases line up with TRBD2. The V segment lost 4 bases and the J segment 0 bases; nucleotides outside the gene matches: 4. Germline CDR1 SGHTA, CDR2 FQGNSA. The CDR3 consists of 15 residues. The CDR3 loop is CASSSSSGTSYEQYF. The CDR3 nucleotides read TGTGCCAGCAGCTCCTCTAGCGGGACCTCCTACGAGCAGTACTTC. The full variable domain, in which reference TRBV7-2 and TRBJ2-7 provide the parts outside the CDR3, is GAGVSQSPSNKVTEKGKDVELRCDPISGHTALYWYRQSLGQGLEFLIYFQGNSAPDKSGLPSDRFSAERTGGSVSTLTIQRTQQEDSAVYLCASSSSSGTSYEQYFGPGTRLTVT.

The rearrangement joins TRBV9 to TRBJ2-1, with D possibly called TRBD1 or TRBD2 (5 bases each). Germline V gene sequence: CDR1 SGDLS, CDR2 YYNGEE. The CDR3 is 15 residues long. V lost 4 bases, J lost 5 bases, and 16 bases lay in between. CDR3 residues: CASSWDGLQNNEQFF. The CDR3 DNA is TGTGCCAGCAGCTGGGACGGATTACAGAACAATGAGCAGTTCTTC.

J is TRBJ1-5 and V is TRBV19; D gene uncertain. The CDR3 has 17 residues. Germline CDR1 reads LNHDA; CDR2 reads SQIVND (reference sequence). V lost 3 bases, J lost 1 base, and 16 bases lay in between. CDR3 DNA sequence: TGTGCCAGTAGTATTCGACCAGACGGTGGGAGCAATCAGCCCCAGCATTTT. Protein product: CASSIRPDGGSNQPQHF.

This clone was picked up a small number of times. V gene TRBV6-4 combines with J gene TRBJ2-2; 9 nucleotides line up with TRBD1. CDR1 is MRHNA, CDR2 SNTAGT, per germline. The CDR3 runs to 16 residues. V trimming: 3 bases; J trimming: 6 bases; junction bases outside the gene matches: 8. The CDR3, as DNA: TGTGCCAGCAGTGAGAACCGGGACAGGGTGGCCGGGGAGCTGTTTTTT. As protein: CASSENRDRVAGELFF.

CDR3 coding DNA: TGTGCCAGCAGCGAGGACAGGGGGCGAACTAATGAAAAACTGTTTTTT. It specifies CASSEDRGRTNEKLFF. This chain uses TRBV9 with TRBJ1-4; 11 bases agree with TRBD1. Germline V CDR1 and CDR2: SGDLS, YYNGEE. The CDR3 spans 16 residues. Trimming at V came to 3 bases and at J to 1 base, leaving 2 bases not matched to a gene. The whole variable domain, remainder taken from reference TRBV9 and TRBJ1-4, is DSGVTQTPKHLITATGQRVTLRCSPRSGDLSVYWYQQSLDQGLQFLIQYYNGEERAKGNILERFSAQQFPDLHSELNLSSLELGDSALYFCASSEDRGRTNEKLFFGSGTQLSVL.